This T cell receptor (beta chain) was captured by sequencing in a study of blood T cells in healthy people across ages. About the research overall: About one barcoded beta molecule per two T cells came from capture by template switching. Study-wide points: Researchers deemed the diversity estimates from one million T cells underestimates. Among long-lived donors, naive CD4+ cells were more numerous and diversity higher than in aged donors.

In the case of this clonotype: Antigen: not known.

Every donor provided roughly 10 milliliters of peripheral blood. Alongside a J-beta primer mix, a sample-barcoded 5' primer served in a second PCR lasting roughly 7 to 11 cycles. TCRdb used MiXCR to reprocess the 5' RACE reads, holding one entry per CDR3 protein. This table holds hundreds of thousands of distinct CDR3 sequences, over 40% found once. This CDR3 has 13 amino acids. The ends were cut back, 9 bases at V and 4 bases at J, with 15 bases in the middle. The sequenced sample consisted of blood. This TCR was sampled from a woman aged 80 or older in good health. The chain is built from TRBV12-3 or TRBV12-4 and TRBJ1-1; a weak D match, TRBD1 (6 bases). The CDR3, as DNA: TGTGCCAGTAAGCAGGGGATCGGCACTGAAGCTTTCTTT. Translated, it gives CASKQGIGTEAFF.